Listed here are 31 T cell receptor beta chains from one sample, sequenced in a study of glioma-infiltrating T cells listed by TCRdb under 2016. The sequencer was an Illumina MiSeq. TCR alpha and beta CDR3 regions were amplified with the iRepertoire nested amplicon-rescue multiplex PCR (arm-PCR) platform from RNA. TCRdb took the public reads, trimmed them with fastp at Q25, ran MiXCR for clone calling and kept in-frame beta chains. Rows with a matching CDR3 protein are joined into one entry that keeps the most common DNA and genes. The sample data list around 350,000 distinct CDR3 sequences, and 35% to 45% of these were observed just once. Of the sample, 12% falls within the top ten clones. The sequencing sample was made of glioma tissue, nonneoplastic brain tissue, or PBMCs (not recorded which). The receptors were gathered from a human donor with low-grade glioma or glioblastoma, undergoing nonglioma brain surgery, or in good health (not recorded which).

For this clonotype: A clone one base away is much larger, so this may be a read error. The V call is TRBV6-1, the J call TRBJ1-5; 10 bases agree with TRBD1. This CDR3 is 13 amino acids long. The V gene's germline CDR1 is MNHNS and CDR2 SASEGT. For the CDR3, the DNA is TGTGCCGCCAGGACAGGGGGTAATCATCCCCAGCATTTT. Its protein is CAARTGGNHPQHF.

Ten or more counts support this clonotype. The chain joins TRBV20-1 to TRBJ1-5; TRBD1 matches at 7 bases. Germline CDR1 DFQATT, CDR2 SNEGSKA (reference sequence). The CDR3 loop spans 13 amino acids. V gave up 7 bases and J gave up 4 bases; unmatched junction bases: 7. The CDR3 sequence: CSGTGTPNQPQHF. In DNA, the CDR3 is TGCAGTGGGACAGGTACCCCTAATCAGCCCCAGCATTTT.

This clonotype has a count of ten or more. The gene calls are TRBV6-5 and TRBJ2-1, with 7 bases identical to TRBD1. J was trimmed by 6 bases and V by 3 bases; bases with no gene match: 14. The CDR3 consists of 17 residues. CDR1 is MNHEY, CDR2 SVGAGI, per germline. CDR3 DNA sequence: TGTGCCAGCAGTTATACCGGGACAGATTCTTGGGGCAATGAGCAGTTCTTC. Translated: CASSYTGTDSWGNEQFF.

As concerns this clonotype: Since a much larger clone is just one base distant, this may be a read error. In this CDR3 the conserved last residue, phenylalanine or tryptophan, is missing, so a read error is likely. V usage is TRBV15 and J usage is TRBJ1-1; D is unresolved. Germline lookup yields CDR1 LNHNV and CDR2 YYDKDF (reference sequence). V was cut by 1 base and J by 5 bases, with 8 bases left in between. The CDR3 runs 13 residues. This chain's CDR3 is CATSRVPGTEAFS. DNA for the CDR3: TGTGCCACCAGCAGAGTACCCGGGACTGAAGCTTTCTCT.

A word on this clonotype: A much larger clone is a single base away; this may be a read error. The V call is TRBV7-3, the J call TRBJ2-1, with 9 bases matching TRBD2. CDR3 length: 14 residues. Germline V lookup: CDR1 SGHTA, CDR2 FQGTGA. The DNA for the CDR3 is TGTGCCAGCGGCTTAATAGCGGGAGCCGGTGAGCAGTTCTTC. It encodes CASGLIAGAGEQFF.

Ten or more counts support this clonotype. V is TRBV6-1 and J is TRBJ1-1, with D unclear. This CDR3 is built from 14 residues. Germline CDR1 MNHNS, CDR2 SASEGT. V gave up 2 bases and J gave up 4 bases, with 11 bases separating them. The DNA for the CDR3 is TGTGCCAGCAGTGAACGGGGATCAATCACTGAAGCTTTCTTT. Translation gives CASSERGSITEAFF.

The chain is built from TRBV29-1 and TRBJ1-2; D is unresolved. Germline values: CDR1 SQVTM, CDR2 ANQGSEA. The CDR3 sequence is 12 residues long. V shed 6 bases and J shed 6 bases, with 14 bases lying between them. This CDR3 is CSVFGPGNGYTF. CDR3 DNA: TGCAGCGTATTTGGGCCGGGCAATGGCTACACCTTC.

Comments on this clonotype: The conserved phenylalanine or tryptophan normally closing the CDR3 is absent here, so this likely arose from a read error. The CDR3 DNA is TGCAGTGCTAAGAGGCTAGCGGCCTACGAGCAGTACCTC. Translated, it gives CSAKRLAAYEQYL. The V and J genes are TRBV20-1 and TRBJ2-5, with TRBD2 identical over 7 bases. The J call may be incorrect, as the DNA end agrees better with TRBJ2-7. The CDR3 has 13 amino acids. The germline gives CDR1 DFQATT, CDR2 SNEGSKA (reference sequence).

The genes are TRBV6-2 or TRBV6-3 and TRBJ2-5, with 10 bases aligning to TRBD2. V lost 0 bases to trimming and J lost 2 bases; unmatched junction nucleotides: 12. Per germline, CDR1 MNHEY and CDR2 SVGEGT. CDR3 length: 19 amino acids. For the CDR3, the DNA is TGTGCCAGCAGTTACTCGTGGTTAGCGGGAGGAAGGGGACAAGAGACCCAGTACTTC. It specifies CASSYSWLAGGRGQETQYF.

This clonotype appeared a few times. This chain links TRBV6-1 with TRBJ2-3; no definite D call. The germline CDR1 and CDR2 sequences are MNHNS and SASEGT. The CDR3 is 14 residues long. The V end was cut by 8 bases, the J end by 4 bases, with 16 bases between. In DNA form, the CDR3 reads TGTGCCAGCGCCTCGCCCCGGTTCGCAGATACGCAGTATTTT. It encodes CASASPRFADTQYF.

The chain employs TRBV3-1 and TRBJ2-3; the match to TRBD1 covers 7 bases. Germline lookup yields CDR1 LGHDT and CDR2 YNNKEL (reference sequence). The CDR3 has 16 residues. The V and J ends lost 4 bases and 2 bases, in that order; junction bases with no gene match: 9. In DNA form, the CDR3 reads TGTGCCAGCAGCCGCCTCGCAGGGGGACCCACAGATACGCAGTATTTT. It specifies CASSRLAGGPTDTQYF.

At least ten counts were recorded for this clonotype. J is TRBJ1-2 and V is TRBV20-1, with no clear D. This CDR3 has 13 residues. Germline V gene lookup returns CDR1 DFQATT and CDR2 SNEGSKA (reference sequence). The ends were cut back, 8 bases at V and 4 bases at J, with 17 bases in the middle. CDR3 DNA sequence: TGCAGTTCCCAACCTGAAGGGCTCTATGGCTACACCTTC. Translated: CSSQPEGLYGYTF.

This clonotype has only a few counts. The chain has TRBV18 and TRBJ1-1, with 7 bases lining up with TRBD1. The V and J ends lost 4 bases and 1 base, in that order; junction bases with no gene match: 6. The CDR3 contains 15 residues. Per germline, CDR1 KGHSH and CDR2 LQKENI. In DNA, the CDR3 is TGTGCCAGCTCACGCACACAGGGGACGAACACTGAAGCTTTCTTT. Translation gives CASSRTQGTNTEAFF.

This clonotype was picked up one time. This rearrangement joins TRBV9 to TRBJ2-1; TRBD2 might be the D (5 bases). Deletions cut 4 bases from V and 5 bases from J, with 16 bases between. Germline V lookup: CDR1 SGDLS, CDR2 YYNGEE. This CDR3 comprises 15 residues. The CDR3 nucleotides read TGTGCCAGCAGCCCCCTAGCCGCCCAGGACAATGAGCAGTTCTTC. This codes for CASSPLAAQDNEQFF.

V and J are TRBV20-1 and TRBJ1-3, with D possibly TRBD1 on 6 matching bases. The germline gives CDR1 DFQATT, CDR2 SNEGSKA (reference sequence). The germline V and J ends were trimmed by 3 bases and 0 bases, with 15 bases remaining between them. This CDR3 comprises 16 residues. The DNA of the CDR3 is TGCAGTGCTAGTTCCGCAGGGGAGAACTCTGGAAACACCATATATTTT. Its translation: CSASSAGENSGNTIYF.

A few counts support this clonotype. Here the CDR3 DNA reads TGTGCCAGCAGTCCGAGAGCCTCGCTAGGACCCTACGAGCAGTACTTC. Its protein is CASSPRASLGPYEQYF. This chain links TRBV27 with TRBJ2-7, with D unresolved. Germline CDR1 and CDR2: MNHEY and SMNVEV (reference sequence). With 5 bases removed from V and 2 bases from J, the gap between germline ends came to 19 bases. This CDR3 region has 16 residues.

The rearrangement links TRBV4-1 to TRBJ2-3; TRBD2 agrees at 11 bases. V was clipped by 5 bases and J by 0 bases; unmatched bases: 4. CDR1 is MGHRA and CDR2 is YSYEKL in the germline V gene. CDR3 length: 16 residues. The CDR3 region is CASSTRLAGSTDTQYF. The CDR3 DNA follows: TGCGCCAGCAGCACGCGACTAGCGGGAAGCACAGATACGCAGTATTTT.

A remark on this clonotype: An end of the junction differs from the germline gene, which may be a read error. The CDR3 DNA follows: TGCAGTGCTAGACAGAGCTACGGGCAGTACTTC. It codes for CSARQSYGQYF. V gene TRBV20-1 combines with J gene TRBJ2-7; D call uncertain. The CDR3 runs to 11 residues. Germline lookup yields CDR1 DFQATT and CDR2 SNEGSKA (reference sequence).

This clonotype was observed at least ten times. This chain links TRBV20-1 with TRBJ1-1; 8 nucleotides line up with TRBD1. Trimming removed 2 bases from V and 5 bases from J; junction bases left unmatched: 13. The CDR3 extends over 16 amino acids. Germline V gene data show CDR1 as DFQATT and CDR2 as SNEGSKA (reference sequence). The CDR3 sequence: CSARPLLDREGTEAFF. The CDR3 nucleotides are TGCAGTGCTAGACCTCTCTTGGACAGGGAGGGGACTGAAGCTTTCTTT.

There are a few counts of this clonotype. The chain links TRBV10-3 to TRBJ2-3, with D perhaps matching TRBD2 (6 bases). Germline CDR1 ENHRY, CDR2 SYGVKD. CDR3 size: 17 residues. Trimming removed 6 bases at V and 4 bases at J, with 23 bases between. The CDR3 DNA is TGTGCCATCAGCTTACCCTTGGAGGGAGCAGGAGCAGATACGCAGTATTTT. It specifies CAISLPLEGAGADTQYF.

This clonotype was observed once. This may be a read error: a much more frequent sequence differs by one nucleotide. The V and J genes are TRBV27 and TRBJ1-6, with 7 nucleotides matching TRBD1. The CDR3 totals 17 residues. From germline, CDR1 is MNHEY and CDR2 SMNVEV (reference sequence). CDR3 coding DNA: TGTGCCAACAGTCCACTCCGGGACAGTCATGACCGTTCACCCCTCCACTTT. It encodes CANSPLRDSHDRSPLHF.

This clonotype was seen ten or more times. The chain joins TRBV6-1 to TRBJ2-7; 7 nucleotides agree with TRBD1. The CDR3 covers 13 residues. Germline V gene sequence: CDR1 MNHNS, CDR2 SASEGT. V was clipped by 5 bases and J by 3 bases; unmatched bases: 4. The CDR3 bases are TGTGCCAGCAGTCCGGGACAGTTCTACGAGCAGTACTTC. It codes for CASSPGQFYEQYF.

About this clonotype itself: An end of the junction does not agree with germline; a read error may underlie this. This chain's CDR3 is CASSPEWGGPGNEQIF. CDR3 nucleotide sequence: TGTGCCAGCAGTCCCGAATGGGGAGGGCCGGGTAATGAGCAGATCTTC. This chain connects TRBV28 to TRBJ2-1, with TRBD2 matching over 7 bases. Germline V gene lookup returns CDR1 MDHEN and CDR2 SYDVKM. The CDR3 is 16 residues long.

This clonotype has ten or more counts. This chain links TRBV28 with TRBJ1-6; D remains ambiguous. The CDR3 totals 13 residues. Germline CDR1 is MDHEN and CDR2 is SYDVKM. The germline V and J ends were trimmed by 2 bases and 4 bases, with 3 bases remaining between them. CDR3 sequence (DNA): TGTGCCAGCAGTTTAATGTATAATTCACCCCTCCACTTT. It specifies CASSLMYNSPLHF.

Remarks on this clonotype: This could be a read error, since a much larger clone is one nucleotide away. The CDR3 end shows no conserved phenylalanine or tryptophan, and so a read error is likely. The rearrangement joins TRBV20-1 to TRBJ2-7; tentatively, D is TRBD1 or TRBD2 (6 bases each). This CDR3 contains 16 residues. Germline V gene sequence: CDR1 DFQATT, CDR2 SNEGSKA (reference sequence). V was pared by 0 bases and J by 7 bases, with 22 bases between. CDR3 in DNA: TGCAGTGCTAGAGACCGCAAGGGGGGATTCGCTCGGGAGCAGTACCTC. Translation gives CSARDRKGGFAREQYL.

This chain links TRBV6-1 with TRBJ2-7, with 16 bases fitting TRBD2. Germline V gene lookup returns CDR1 MNHNS and CDR2 SASEGT. After removal of 4 bases from V and 0 bases from J, the junction contained 6 bases not matched to a gene. The CDR3 is 18 residues long. The CDR3 loop reads CASSGSGLAGGSSYEQYF. Here the CDR3 DNA reads TGTGCCAGCAGTGGATCGGGACTAGCGGGGGGGAGCTCCTACGAGCAGTACTTC.

The rearrangement joins TRBV11-2 to TRBJ1-2, with D tentatively TRBD1 (6 bases). The germline gives CDR1 SGHAT, CDR2 FQNNGV. The CDR3 length is 15 residues. V was trimmed by 6 bases and J by 2 bases, leaving 16 bases between them. CDR3 region: CASSSERGANYGYTF. The CDR3 coding sequence is TGTGCCAGCAGTAGCGAGCGGGGGGCGAACTATGGCTACACCTTC.

Notes on this clonotype: A much larger clone is a single base away; this may be a read error. The V call is TRBV2, the J call TRBJ1-2, with D hard to call. The CDR3 has 10 amino acids. Trimming cost V 5 bases and J 4 bases, with 2 bases left between them. Germline lookup yields CDR1 SNHLY and CDR2 FYNNEI. The CDR3 DNA follows: TGTGCCAGCAGTTTCTATGGCTACACCTTC. The encoded protein is CASSFYGYTF.

The chain uses TRBV28 and TRBJ2-3; TRBD2 is a possible D gene (5 bases). Trimming stripped 1 base from V and 1 base from J, with 9 bases between. The germline V gene encodes CDR1 MDHEN and CDR2 SYDVKM. The CDR3 extends over 15 amino acids. CDR3 DNA: TGTGCCAGCAGTTTATCGGCGGAGGGCACAGATACGCAGTATTTT. This encodes CASSLSAEGTDTQYF.

This clonotype was detected many times. J is TRBJ1-5 and V is TRBV27, with 8 bases matching TRBD1. Germline V lookup: CDR1 MNHEY, CDR2 SMNVEV (reference sequence). CDR3 length equals 16 residues. Germline trimming cut 5 bases from V and 7 bases from J; bases unmatched to any gene: 13. The CDR3 DNA is TGTGCCAGCAGTCCTCTCAGGGGGCTTGGGGGCCAGCCCCAGCATTTT. Protein product: CASSPLRGLGGQPQHF.

This clonotype was detected ten times or more. This chain uses TRBV27 with TRBJ2-2, with D perhaps matching TRBD1 (5 bases). Deletions cut 3 bases from V and 2 bases from J, with 13 bases between. This CDR3 contains 16 residues. CDR1 and CDR2 (germline): MNHEY, SMNVEV (reference sequence). The CDR3 DNA reads as TGTGCCAGCAGTTTGATGGACACCACCAACACCGGGGAGCTGTTTTTT. Translating it yields CASSLMDTTNTGELFF.